This T cell receptor beta chain is drawn from a study of shared clonotypes between healthy human individuals. The study's findings and limits: Sample collection involved blood only; tissue repertoires are likely different.

V dropped 5 bases and J dropped 0 bases, with 14 bases sitting between them. This CDR3 comprises 15 residues. Per germline, CDR1 MNHEY and CDR2 SVGAGI. The assay was immunoSEQ multiplex PCR, and TCRdb's table has in-frame clones only and misses some. The table lists 95,000 to 120,000 clones, 55% to 80% of them singletons, with roughly 25% in the top ten. This clone was seen a single time. As yet, its antigen is unknown. The chain carries TRBV6-5 and TRBJ2-7, with D perhaps TRBD1 or TRBD2 (5 bases each). The sequenced material came from memory CD8+ T cells sorted from blood. Described subset: CD45RO+ cells pooled with CCR7-negative TemRA cells. This receptor was obtained from a woman in her 30s in good health. The CDR3, as DNA: TGTGCCAGCAGTCCAAAGGGACGTAGCTCCTACGAGCAGTACTTC. The encoded protein is CASSPKGRSSYEQYF.